The present entry profiles one TCR beta chain with its context. TCRdb reprocessed the 5' RACE reads and stores each CDR3 protein as one record, lacking DNA. The listing contains fewer than 350,000 distinct CDR3 sequences. This specimen belongs to a study of monozygotic twins with inflammatory bowel disease. This CDR3 spans 16 amino acids. The germline gives CDR1 MNHEY, CDR2 SVGAGI. The sample taken for sequencing was blood. This receptor was taken from a human donor with ulcerative colitis or Crohn's disease, or a healthy co-twin of an affected twin (not recorded which). V gene TRBV6-5 combines with J gene TRBJ1-1; TCRdb's D gene call, TRBD1, goes unchecked for lack of DNA. The CDR3 loop is CASSSGTGGADTEAFF.